The rows below give T cell receptor beta chains drawn from one sample of a study of blood T cell repertoires in COVID-19. Repertoires were generated with immunoSEQ multiplex PCR, while TCRdb's copy carries only in-frame clones and drops some. The table records over 150,000 clones, roughly 84% of them present only once. The specimen sequenced was peripheral blood. The receptors were gathered from a man aged 35 to 55 with acute or convalescent COVID-19. Both conserved end residues are part of each CDR3. The size field is filled for only some rows; it gives once, few, many or a size class.

TRBJ1-1 TRBV29-1 . CSGRQGDTEAFF
TRBJ2-5 TRBV6-5 . CASSPRLVETQYF
TRBJ2-7 TRBV3-1/TRBV3-2 . CASSQVRKGVYEQYF
TRBJ2-7 TRBV19 . CASSRTGSGGSYEQYF
TRBJ2-3 TRBV12-5 . CASGGGLAGSTDTQYF
TRBJ1-2 TRBV7-2 . CASSFQNYGYTF
TRBJ2-3 TRBV11-2 once CASTYRQGTDTQYF
TRBJ1-2 TRBV11-2 . CASSLGPGGQDGYTF
TRBJ1-1 TRBV6-6 . CASRPGTAISGTEAFF
TRBJ2-7 TRBV4-1 . CASSVDRGAYEQYF
TRBJ2-5 TRBV4-1 . CASSQDRERGRQETQYF
TRBJ1-3 TRBV7-9 . CASSLKGSGNTIYF
TRBJ1-4 TRBV28 . CASREQGREKLFF
TRBJ1-2 TRBV29-1 . CSVGLAGEGYGYTF
TRBJ2-5 TRBV11-2 . CASSKDREETQYF
TRBJ1-2 TRBV23-1 . CASRGRGARGYTF
TRBJ2-1 TRBV7-6 . CASSLSGGARSDEQFF
TRBJ2-7 TRBV27 once CASSSWTGGLREQYF
TRBJ1-1 TRBV6-4 . CASSEQWTGTEAFF
TRBJ2-5 TRBV7-2 . CASVGTGTKETQYF
TRBJ1-2 TRBV12-5 medium-sized CASGWGQRFYGYTF
TRBJ2-7 TRBV3-1/TRBV3-2 . CASSYGTLSPYEQYF
TRBJ2-5 TRBV24-1 . CATSDLGQQETQYF
TRBJ1-1 TRBV3-1/TRBV3-2 . CASSSREGNTEAFF
TRBJ1-2 TRBV12-3/TRBV12-4 . CASRADRPGYTF
TRBJ2-2 TRBV7-2 . CASSLQGAATGELFF
TRBJ2-6 TRBV11-3 . CASSVGQTTSGANVLTF
TRBJ2-3 TRBV2 . CASRSVLLGTDTQYF
TRBJ2-3 TRBV9 once CASSPYRDPRQYF
TRBJ1-5 TRBV4-3 once CASSWGLENQPQHF
TRBJ1-2 TRBV19 . CASSIGQSNTYGYTF
TRBJ1-2 TRBV30 once CAWTLRQGLGGYTF
TRBJ1-3 TRBV4-2 . CASSRQALRVDGNTIYF
TRBJ1-3 TRBV5-1 . CASRWAGEGNTIYF
TRBJ1-3 TRBV28 . CASSPSDSSGNTIYF
TRBJ2-5 TRBV11-2 . CASSSGSWRETQYF
TRBJ1-1 TRBV5-1 few CASSSGQPNTEAFF
TRBJ1-5 TRBV19 . CASSRSRGDQPQHF
TRBJ2-2 TRBV28 . CASRRQATGELFF
TRBJ2-2 TRBV27 . CASSLFGGAAGELFF